Listed below are T cell receptor beta chains from one sample, sequenced in a study of human thymus T cells. The method was immunoSEQ multiplex PCR; TCRdb's version includes in-frame clones alone and lacks a portion of them. The table records about 46,000 clones, around 95% of them present only once. The specimen sequenced was blood. All receptors derive from a girl under three years old with a congenital heart defect but otherwise immunologically healthy. Each CDR3 is given with its conserved first and last residue. The D gene is left open where the match is weak. The size field is filled for only some rows; it gives once, few, many or a size class.

TRBD2	.	TRBJ2-1	TRBV7-3	CASSPSSGNNEQFF	TGTGCCAGCAGCCCCTCTAGCGGGAACAATGAGCAGTTCTTC
.	.	TRBJ2-1	TRBV2	CASNPEQNNEQFF	TGTGCCAGCAACCCGGAACAAAACAATGAGCAGTTCTTC
TRBD2	once	TRBJ2-3	TRBV7-9	CASSPREYADTQYF	TGTGCCAGCAGCCCGCGGGAGTACGCAGATACGCAGTATTTT
.	.	TRBJ1-3	TRBV5-6	CASSWAVSGNTIYF	TGTGCCAGCAGCTGGGCCGTATCTGGAAACACCATATATTTT
.	.	TRBJ2-1	TRBV5-4	CASSLGDSYNEQFF	TGTGCCAGCAGCTTGGGTGATAGCTACAATGAGCAGTTCTTC
TRBD1	.	TRBJ1-2	TRBV4-3	CASSQRTGRGYTF	TGCGCCAGCAGCCAGAGGACAGGGAGAGGCTACACCTTC
.	.	TRBJ1-5	TRBV6-6	CASRYSRDQPQHF	TGTGCCAGCAGATATTCGCGGGATCAGCCCCAGCATTTT
.	.	TRBJ2-3	TRBV7-2	CASSLEGGKTDTQYF	TGTGCCAGCAGCTTAGAAGGGGGGAAAACAGATACGCAGTATTTT
.	.	TRBJ2-3	TRBV10-3	CAIRGTDTQYF	TGTGCCATCAGGGGAACAGATACGCAGTATTTT
TRBD1	.	TRBJ2-7	TRBV5-6	CASSLSGTGGEQYF	TGTGCCAGCAGCTTGTCGGGGACAGGGGGCGAGCAGTACTTC
.	.	TRBJ2-5	TRBV28	CASSLPVKVGLYF	TGTGCCAGCAGTTTGCCGGTCAAGGTAGGCCTGTACTTC
.	.	TRBJ1-2	TRBV2	CASSEEGSGYTF	TGTGCCAGCAGTGAAGAGGGGAGCGGCTACACCTTC
.	.	TRBJ2-7	TRBV6-1	CASSEWGYEQYF	TGTGCCAGCAGTGAATGGGGGTACGAGCAGTACTTC
.	.	TRBJ2-7	TRBV21-1	CASSKGRDRDEQYF	TGTGCCAGCAGCAAAGGGAGAGACAGAGACGAGCAGTACTTC
TRBD2	.	TRBJ2-2	TRBV4-2	CASSQSSSGSTGELFF	TGTGCCAGCAGCCAGTCTTCTAGCGGAAGCACCGGGGAGCTGTTTTTT
TRBD2	.	TRBJ2-1	TRBV6-6	CASSRTSGGNEQFF	TGTGCCAGCAGTCGGACTAGCGGTGGCAATGAGCAGTTCTTC
TRBD2	.	TRBJ2-7	TRBV6-5	CASSYWRTSGDEQYF	TGTGCCAGCAGTTACTGGAGGACTAGCGGGGACGAGCAGTACTTC
TRBD2	.	TRBJ2-5	TRBV4-2	CASRGTTQETQYF	TGTGCCAGCAGAGGGACTACCCAAGAGACCCAGTACTTC
.	.	TRBJ1-1	TRBV7-2	CASSLSGVGNTEAFF	TGTGCCAGCAGCTTAAGCGGGGTGGGGAACACTGAAGCTTTCTTT
.	.	TRBJ2-7	TRBV6-6	CASSSTAGNEQYF	TGTGCCAGCAGCTCAACGGCGGGGAACGAGCAGTACTTC
.	.	TRBJ2-7	TRBV10-1	CASSAAPRGKYEQYF	TGCGCCAGCAGTGCCGCCCCCAGGGGTAAGTACGAGCAGTACTTC
TRBD2	.	TRBJ2-7	TRBV6-4	CAGSGLETYEQYF	TGTGCCGGTTCGGGACTAGAGACCTACGAGCAGTACTTC
TRBD2	.	TRBJ2-3	TRBV10-3	CAISDRGGPDTQYF	TGTGCCATCAGTGATCGGGGAGGGCCCGATACGCAGTATTTT
TRBD2	.	TRBJ2-1	TRBV14	CASSPGLPGEWFDEQFF	TGTGCCAGCAGCCCGGGACTACCTGGTGAGTGGTTCGATGAGCAGTTCTTC
TRBD1	.	TRBJ1-4	TRBV5-1	CASSLGQGNEKLFF	TGCGCCAGCAGCTTGGGACAGGGTAATGAAAAACTGTTTTTT
.	.	TRBJ2-1	TRBV18	CASSPWRDLYNEQFF	TGTGCCAGCTCACCATGGCGGGACCTATACAATGAGCAGTTCTTC
TRBD1	few	TRBJ1-2	TRBV6-6	CASRPGQVVGEGYTF	TGTGCCAGCAGGCCTGGACAGGTCGTGGGAGAGGGCTACACCTTC
.	once	TRBJ2-1	TRBV5-1	CASSLGPASSYNEQFF	TGCGCCAGCAGCTTGGGACCAGCTAGCTCCTACAATGAGCAGTTCTTC
TRBD2	.	TRBJ2-1	TRBV7-9	CASSLAGLAYNEQFF	TGTGCCAGCAGTCTAGCGGGATTGGCCTACAATGAGCAGTTCTTC
TRBD2	.	TRBJ2-4	TRBV7-2	CASSQKGGRGSIQYF	TGTGCCAGCAGCCAAAAGGGCGGGAGGGGGTCCATTCAGTACTTC
.	.	TRBJ1-1	TRBV12-1	CASSMDRERAFF	TGTGCCAGCAGCATGGACAGGGAGCGAGCTTTCTTT
.	once	TRBJ1-4	TRBV18	CASSTQGNEKLFF	TGTGCCAGCTCGACCCAGGGGAATGAAAAACTGTTTTTT
TRBD1	.	TRBJ1-2	TRBV18	CASSPSTTGQGNYGYTF	TGTGCCAGCTCCCCCAGCACCACTGGACAGGGAAACTATGGCTACACCTTC
.	.	TRBJ1-1	TRBV6-1	CASSLRNMNTEAFF	TGTGCCAGCAGCCTCAGGAACATGAACACTGAAGCTTTCTTT
TRBD1	.	TRBJ2-3	TRBV2	CASRVTGLGTDTQYF	TGTGCCAGCAGGGTGACAGGGCTGGGCACAGATACGCAGTATTTT
TRBD2	.	TRBJ2-5	TRBV11-3	CASSRGSGRSETQYF	TGTGCCAGCAGCCGTGGTAGCGGGAGGTCGGAGACCCAGTACTTC
.	.	TRBJ2-7	TRBV7-9	CASLPLGTTTYEQYF	TGTGCCAGCCTACCACTTGGGACAACGACCTACGAGCAGTACTTC
.	.	TRBJ2-2	TRBV6-5	CASRVPRPSGELFF	TGTGCCAGCAGAGTCCCCAGACCCTCCGGGGAGCTGTTTTTT
.	.	TRBJ1-1	TRBV7-6	CASSLGGPVRGAGEAFF	TGTGCCAGCAGCTTAGGGGGACCTGTCAGGGGAGCAGGAGAAGCTTTCTTT
.	.	TRBJ2-2	TRBV4-1	CASSQGGAPATTGELFF	TGCGCCAGCAGCCAAGGAGGCGCACCCGCGACCACCGGGGAGCTGTTTTTT
TRBD2	.	TRBJ2-7	TRBV11-1	CASSPWAGGPQYEQYF	TGTGCCAGCAGCCCATGGGCGGGAGGGCCCCAGTACGAGCAGTACTTC
.	.	TRBJ1-1	TRBV27	CASSPGLNTEAFF	TGTGCCAGCAGCCCAGGGTTGAACACTGAAGCTTTCTTT
TRBD2	.	TRBJ2-1	TRBV5-4	CASSLGGRDPNNEQFF	TGTGCCAGCAGCTTGGGCGGGAGGGACCCCAACAATGAGCAGTTCTTC
TRBD2	.	TRBJ2-1	TRBV28	CASSPFTPFLAGERLNEQFF	TGTGCCAGCAGTCCTTTTACCCCATTTCTAGCGGGAGAACGGTTGAATGAGCAGTTCTTC
.	.	TRBJ2-7	TRBV18	CASSPAGSYEQYF	TGTGCCAGCTCACCAGCGGGATCCTACGAGCAGTACTTC
TRBD1	once	TRBJ2-7	TRBV30	CAWSRPGQTNF	TGTGCCTGGTCCCGTCCGGGACAGACAAACTTC
TRBD1	.	TRBJ1-1	TRBV18	CASSPFGQGLWDTEAFF	TGTGCCAGCTCACCATTCGGACAGGGTCTTTGGGACACTGAAGCTTTCTTT
TRBD2	.	TRBJ2-1	TRBV10-3	CAIRGPGLVNNEQFF	TGTGCCATCAGGGGCCCGGGACTAGTCAACAATGAGCAGTTCTTC
TRBD2	.	TRBJ2-1	TRBV14	CASFLSGSNEQFF	TGTGCCAGCTTCCTCAGCGGGAGTAATGAGCAGTTCTTC
.	.	TRBJ2-3	TRBV27	CASMDRYTDTQYF	TGTGCCAGCATGGACAGATACACAGATACGCAGTATTTT
TRBD1	.	TRBJ1-2	TRBV4-1	CASSQVWPGGSGYTF	TGCGCCAGCAGCCAAGTGTGGCCAGGGGGAAGTGGCTACACCTTC
TRBD1	once	TRBJ1-1	TRBV27	CASSLHRGPGTEAFF	TGTGCCAGCAGTTTACACAGGGGGCCGGGCACTGAAGCTTTCTTT
TRBD2	.	TRBJ2-1	TRBV11-2	CASSFRLAGGGNEQFF	TGTGCCAGCAGCTTTAGACTAGCGGGAGGGGGCAATGAGCAGTTCTTC
TRBD1	.	TRBJ2-3	TRBV11-2	CASETGARTDTQYF	TGTGCCAGCGAGACAGGGGCCCGCACAGATACGCAGTATTTT
.	.	TRBJ1-5	TRBV21-1	CAPRGGGIENSNQPQHF	TGTGCCCCCAGGGGAGGGGGCATTGAAAATAGCAATCAGCCCCAGCATTTT
.	.	TRBJ2-7	TRBV7-2	CASSSDRYEQYF	TGTGCCAGCAGCTCTGACCGCTACGAGCAGTACTTC
.	.	TRBJ1-1	TRBV6-4	CASSTRGDGTEAFF	TGTGCCAGCAGTACCAGGGGCGATGGGACTGAAGCTTTCTTT
TRBD2	.	TRBJ2-7	TRBV7-2	CASSLVAASGRKSHEQYF	TGTGCCAGCAGCTTAGTTGCCGCTAGCGGGAGAAAATCTCACGAGCAGTACTTC